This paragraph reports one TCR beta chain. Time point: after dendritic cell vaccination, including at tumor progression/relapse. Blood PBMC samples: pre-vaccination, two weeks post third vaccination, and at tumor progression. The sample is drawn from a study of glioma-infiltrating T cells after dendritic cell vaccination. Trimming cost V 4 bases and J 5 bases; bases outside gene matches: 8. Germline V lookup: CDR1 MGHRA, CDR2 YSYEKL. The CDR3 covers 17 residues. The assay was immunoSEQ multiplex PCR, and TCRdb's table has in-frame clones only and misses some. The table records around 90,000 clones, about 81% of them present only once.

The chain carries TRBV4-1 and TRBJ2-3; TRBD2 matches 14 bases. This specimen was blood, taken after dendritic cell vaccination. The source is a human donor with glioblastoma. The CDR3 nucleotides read TGCGCCAGCAGCCGTACTCCGGGACTAGCGGGGGAAGATACGCAGTATTTT. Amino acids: CASSRTPGLAGEDTQYF.